This T cell receptor beta chain emerged from a study of T-cell memory formation after mild COVID-19. Study overall: For the most part, TCR clusters were specific to one donor. Study-wide results and limits: Contracting clones from day 15 to 85 showed balanced CD4/CD8; later expanders favored CD4+. Some SARS-CoV-2-responding clones were already detected in memory before infection.

Of note for this clonotype: Its antigen is unknown.

Germline values: CDR1 MGHRA, CDR2 YSYEKL. The CDR3 contains 15 residues. V was pared by 0 bases and J by 0 bases, with 7 bases between. MiXCR, applied by TCRdb to the 5' RACE reads, yields one record per CDR3 protein. The data contain fewer than 450,000 distinct CDR3 sequences, 20% to 25% of them singletons. The sequence was obtained from an adult woman who had mild COVID-19 (a few samples of this study predate the infection). Cell type and time point are not known. Sequencing was done on a sample of PBMCs or a T cell subset sorted from them (not recorded which). This chain uses TRBV4-1 with TRBJ2-3, with unresolved D. The CDR3 reads CASSQDTYSTDTQYF. The CDR3 DNA sequence: TGCGCCAGCAGCCAAGATACATATAGCACAGATACGCAGTATTTT.